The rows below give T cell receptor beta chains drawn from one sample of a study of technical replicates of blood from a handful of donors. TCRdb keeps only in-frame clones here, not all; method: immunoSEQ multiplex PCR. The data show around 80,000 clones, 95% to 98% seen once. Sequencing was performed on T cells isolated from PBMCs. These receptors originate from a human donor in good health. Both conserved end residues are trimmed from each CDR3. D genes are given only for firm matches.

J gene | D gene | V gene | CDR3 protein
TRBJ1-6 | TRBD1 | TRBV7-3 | ASSRGQYNSPLH
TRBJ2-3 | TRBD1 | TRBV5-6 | ASSLWDRGADTQY
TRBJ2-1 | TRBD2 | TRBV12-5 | ASEPPVAGGIYEQF
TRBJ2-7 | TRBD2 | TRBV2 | ASSPYALAGGNEQY
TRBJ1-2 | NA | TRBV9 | ASSETEVQGYT
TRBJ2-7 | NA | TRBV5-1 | ASSENRDYEQY
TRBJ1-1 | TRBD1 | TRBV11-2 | ASSSRRQGAPEAF
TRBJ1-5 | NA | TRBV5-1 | ASSLDDRQPQH
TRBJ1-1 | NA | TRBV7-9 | ASTRRGGANTEAF
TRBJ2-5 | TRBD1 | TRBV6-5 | ASSSPGQETKETQY
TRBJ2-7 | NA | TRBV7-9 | ASSFKGRTTGTNYEQY
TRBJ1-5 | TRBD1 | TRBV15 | ATSEGTGLNQPQH
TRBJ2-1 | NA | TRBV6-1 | ASSALSAGAYNEQF
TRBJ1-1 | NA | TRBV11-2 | ASSLVYRVMGTEAF
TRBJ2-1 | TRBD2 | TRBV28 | ASRTGTSGRNEQF
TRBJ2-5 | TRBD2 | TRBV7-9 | ASSTLAGGPRETQY
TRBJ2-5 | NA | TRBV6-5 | ATGEIQETQY
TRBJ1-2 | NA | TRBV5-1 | ASRRTGTPGVGYT
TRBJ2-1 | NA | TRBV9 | ASSVAQNEQF
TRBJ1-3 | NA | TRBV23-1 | ASSPLPGRLGTIY
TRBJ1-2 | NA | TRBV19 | ASSSRDTYGYT
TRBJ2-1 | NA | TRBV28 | ASSLRSNEQF
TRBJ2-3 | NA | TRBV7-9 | ASSLQGSSTDTQY
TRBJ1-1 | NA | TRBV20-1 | SARPDTAF
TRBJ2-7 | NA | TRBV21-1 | ASARPGRWDEQY
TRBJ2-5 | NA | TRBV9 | ASSADREQETQY
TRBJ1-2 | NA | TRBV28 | ASSLDPPGQPYGYT
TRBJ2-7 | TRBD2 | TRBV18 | ASSPIERGTHEQY
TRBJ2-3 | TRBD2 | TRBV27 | ASRLAGGVTDTQY
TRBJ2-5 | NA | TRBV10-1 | ASSESARPEETQY
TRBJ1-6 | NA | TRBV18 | ASSPTGSNSPLH
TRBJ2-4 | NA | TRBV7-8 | ASSSGQSLAKNIQY
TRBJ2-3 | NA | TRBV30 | AWSVLTGGTDTQY
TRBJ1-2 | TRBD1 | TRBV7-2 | ASSLGDRETT
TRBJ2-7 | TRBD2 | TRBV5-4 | ASRSRREDHEQY
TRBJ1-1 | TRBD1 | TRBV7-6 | ASSHRDRGGVEAF
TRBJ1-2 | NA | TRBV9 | ASSAGQLSYGYT
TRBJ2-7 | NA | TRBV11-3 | ASSPISAATSYEQY
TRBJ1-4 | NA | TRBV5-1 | ASSLEGAKFEKLF
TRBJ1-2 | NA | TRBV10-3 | AISDDRHFNYGYT
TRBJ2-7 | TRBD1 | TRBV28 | ASSSLDRVWAYEQY
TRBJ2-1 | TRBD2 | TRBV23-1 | ASRGLAGGPSFYNEQF
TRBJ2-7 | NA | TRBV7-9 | ASSLITDYEQY